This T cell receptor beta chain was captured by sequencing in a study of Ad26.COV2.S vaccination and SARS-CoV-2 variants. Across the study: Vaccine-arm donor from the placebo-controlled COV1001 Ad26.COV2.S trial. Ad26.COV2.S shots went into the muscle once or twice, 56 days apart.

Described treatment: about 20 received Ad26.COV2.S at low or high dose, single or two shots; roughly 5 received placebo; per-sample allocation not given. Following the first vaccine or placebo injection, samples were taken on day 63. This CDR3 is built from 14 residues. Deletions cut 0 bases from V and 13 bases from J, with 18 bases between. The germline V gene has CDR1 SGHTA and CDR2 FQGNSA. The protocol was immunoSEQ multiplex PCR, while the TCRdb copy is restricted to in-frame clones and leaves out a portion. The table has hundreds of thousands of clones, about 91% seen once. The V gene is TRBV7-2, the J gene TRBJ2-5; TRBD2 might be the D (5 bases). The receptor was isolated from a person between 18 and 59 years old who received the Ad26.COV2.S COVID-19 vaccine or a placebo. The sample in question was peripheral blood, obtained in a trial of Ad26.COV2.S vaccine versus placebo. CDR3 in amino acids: CASSLAGGTPEVYF. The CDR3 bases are TGTGCCAGCAGCTTAGCTGGAGGCACCCCCGAAGTGTACTTC.